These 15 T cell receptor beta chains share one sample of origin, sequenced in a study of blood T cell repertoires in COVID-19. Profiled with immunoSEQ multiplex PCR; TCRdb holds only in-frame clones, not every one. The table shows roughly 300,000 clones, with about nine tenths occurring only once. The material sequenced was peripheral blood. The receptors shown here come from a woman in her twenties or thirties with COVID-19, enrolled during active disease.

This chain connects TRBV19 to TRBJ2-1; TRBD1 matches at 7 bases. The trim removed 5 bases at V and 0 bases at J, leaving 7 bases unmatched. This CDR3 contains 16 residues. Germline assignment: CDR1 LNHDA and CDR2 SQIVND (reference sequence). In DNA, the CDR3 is TGTGCCAGTAGTGCAACAGGGGTCAACTCCTACAATGAGCAGTTCTTC. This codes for CASSATGVNSYNEQFF.

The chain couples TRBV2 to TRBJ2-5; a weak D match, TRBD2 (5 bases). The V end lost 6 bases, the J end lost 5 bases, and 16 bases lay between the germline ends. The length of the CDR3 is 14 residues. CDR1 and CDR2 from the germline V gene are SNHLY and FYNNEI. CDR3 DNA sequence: TGTGCCAGCAGCCAAGCCCGGGGTGGGGAGACCCAGTACTTC. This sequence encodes CASSQARGGETQYF.

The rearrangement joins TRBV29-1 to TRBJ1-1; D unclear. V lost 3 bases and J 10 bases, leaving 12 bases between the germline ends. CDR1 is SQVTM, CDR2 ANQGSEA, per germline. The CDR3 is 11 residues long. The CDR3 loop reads CSVDKGRGAFF. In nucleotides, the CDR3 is TGCAGCGTTGACAAAGGTCGCGGAGCTTTCTTT.

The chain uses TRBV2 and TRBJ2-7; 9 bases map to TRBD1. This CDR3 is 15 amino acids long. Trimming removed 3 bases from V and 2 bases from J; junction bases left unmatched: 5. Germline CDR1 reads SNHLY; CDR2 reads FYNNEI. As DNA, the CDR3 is TGTGCCAGCAGTGATCCGGGACAGGGACCCTACGAGCAGTACTTC. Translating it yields CASSDPGQGPYEQYF.

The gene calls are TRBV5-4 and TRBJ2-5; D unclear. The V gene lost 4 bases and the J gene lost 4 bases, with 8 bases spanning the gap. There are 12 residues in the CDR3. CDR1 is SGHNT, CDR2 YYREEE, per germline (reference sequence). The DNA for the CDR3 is TGTGCCAGCAGCGCGAGAAGAGAGACCCAGTACTTC. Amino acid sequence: CASSARRETQYF.

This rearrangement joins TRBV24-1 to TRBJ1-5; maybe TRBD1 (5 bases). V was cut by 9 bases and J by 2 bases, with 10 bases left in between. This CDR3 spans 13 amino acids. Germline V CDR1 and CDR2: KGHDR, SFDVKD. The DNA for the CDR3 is TGTGCCACCGGCAGGGAGGGCAATCAGCCCCAGCATTTT. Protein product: CATGREGNQPQHF.

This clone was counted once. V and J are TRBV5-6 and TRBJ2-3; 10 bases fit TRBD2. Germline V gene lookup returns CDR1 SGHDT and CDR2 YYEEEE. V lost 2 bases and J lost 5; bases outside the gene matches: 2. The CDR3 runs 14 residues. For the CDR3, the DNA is TGTGCCAGCAGCTTATCTAGCGGGAGAGATACGCAGTATTTT. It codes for CASSLSSGRDTQYF.

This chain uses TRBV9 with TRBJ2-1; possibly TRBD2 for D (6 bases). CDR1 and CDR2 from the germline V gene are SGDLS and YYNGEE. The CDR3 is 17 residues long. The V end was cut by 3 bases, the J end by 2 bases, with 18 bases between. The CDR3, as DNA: TGTGCCAGCAGCGAGGGCCCTCTAGCGTACACCTACAATGAGCAGTTCTTC. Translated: CASSEGPLAYTYNEQFF.

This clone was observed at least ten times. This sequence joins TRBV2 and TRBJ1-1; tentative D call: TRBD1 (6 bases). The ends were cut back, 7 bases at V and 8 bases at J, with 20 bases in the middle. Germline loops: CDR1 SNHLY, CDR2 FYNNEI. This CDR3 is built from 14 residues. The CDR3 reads CASTLYRDSPEAFF. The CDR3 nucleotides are TGTGCCAGCACTTTATACAGGGATTCCCCAGAAGCTTTCTTT.

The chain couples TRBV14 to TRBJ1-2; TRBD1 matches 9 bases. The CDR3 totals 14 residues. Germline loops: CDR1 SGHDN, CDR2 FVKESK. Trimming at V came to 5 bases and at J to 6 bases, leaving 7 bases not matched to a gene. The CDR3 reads CASSGGTGIHGYTF. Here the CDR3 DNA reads TGTGCCAGCAGCGGCGGGACAGGGATTCATGGCTACACCTTC. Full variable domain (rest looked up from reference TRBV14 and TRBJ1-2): EAGVTQFPSHSVIEKGQTVTLRCDPISGHDNLYWYRRVMGKEIKFLLHFVKESKQDESGMPNNRFLAERTGGTYSTLKVQPAELEDSGVYFCASSGGTGIHGYTFGSGTRLTVV.

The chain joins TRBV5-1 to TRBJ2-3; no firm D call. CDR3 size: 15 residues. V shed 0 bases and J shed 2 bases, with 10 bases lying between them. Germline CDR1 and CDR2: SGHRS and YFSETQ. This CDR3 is CASSLAPLLTDTQYF. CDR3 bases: TGCGCCAGCAGCTTGGCCCCTCTCCTCACAGATACGCAGTATTTT.

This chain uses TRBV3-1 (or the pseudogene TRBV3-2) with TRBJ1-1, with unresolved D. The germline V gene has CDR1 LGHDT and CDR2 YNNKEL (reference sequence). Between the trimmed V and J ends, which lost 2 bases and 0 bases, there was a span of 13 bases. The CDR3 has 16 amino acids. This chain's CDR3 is CASSQSSSVMNTEAFF. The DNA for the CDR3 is TGTGCCAGCAGCCAATCAAGTAGCGTCATGAACACTGAAGCTTTCTTT.

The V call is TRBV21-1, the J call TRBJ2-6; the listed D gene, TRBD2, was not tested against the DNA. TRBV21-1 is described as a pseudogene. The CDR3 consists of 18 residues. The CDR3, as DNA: TGTGCCAACCCCTCGGTGTTGGGTACTAACTCTGGGGCCAACGTCCTGACTTTC. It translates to CANPSVLGTNSGANVLTF.

CDR3: CASSLAGERTDTQYF. The CDR3 DNA follows: TGTGCCAGCAGCTTAGCGGGAGAGAGGACAGATACGCAGTATTTT. J is TRBJ2-3 and V is TRBV11-2; TRBD2 is a possible D gene (6 bases). V lost 1 base and J 3 bases, leaving 11 bases between the germline ends. Per germline, CDR1 SGHAT and CDR2 FQNNGV. The CDR3 is 15 residues long.

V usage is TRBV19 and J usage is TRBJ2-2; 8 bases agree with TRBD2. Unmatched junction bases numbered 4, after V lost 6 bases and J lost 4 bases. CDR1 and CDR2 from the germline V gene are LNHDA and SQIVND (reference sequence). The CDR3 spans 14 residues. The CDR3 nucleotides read TGTGCCAGTAGAGGACTAGCTTCCACCGGGGAGCTGTTTTTT. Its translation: CASRGLASTGELFF.